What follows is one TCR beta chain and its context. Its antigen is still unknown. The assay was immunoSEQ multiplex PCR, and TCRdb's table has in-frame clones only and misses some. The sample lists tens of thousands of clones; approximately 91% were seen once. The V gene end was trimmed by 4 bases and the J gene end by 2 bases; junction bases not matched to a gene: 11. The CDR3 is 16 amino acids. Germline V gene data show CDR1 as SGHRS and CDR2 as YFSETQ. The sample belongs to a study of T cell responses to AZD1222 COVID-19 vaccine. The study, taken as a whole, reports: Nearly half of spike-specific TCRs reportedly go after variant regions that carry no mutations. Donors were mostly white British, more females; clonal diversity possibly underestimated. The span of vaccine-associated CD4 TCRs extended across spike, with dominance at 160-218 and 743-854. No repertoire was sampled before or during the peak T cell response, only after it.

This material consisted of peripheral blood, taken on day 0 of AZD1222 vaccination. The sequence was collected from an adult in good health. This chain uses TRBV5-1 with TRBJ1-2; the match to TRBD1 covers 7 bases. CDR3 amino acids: CASSPSQGQENYGYTF. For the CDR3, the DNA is TGCGCCAGCAGCCCTTCACAGGGGCAAGAGAACTATGGCTACACCTTC. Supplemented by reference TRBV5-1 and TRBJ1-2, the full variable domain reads KAGVTQTPRYLIKTRGQQVTLSCSPISGHRSVSWYQQTPGQGLQFLFEYFSETQRNKGNFPGRFSGRQFSNSRSEMNVSTLELGDSALYLCASSPSQGQENYGYTFGSGTRLTVV.